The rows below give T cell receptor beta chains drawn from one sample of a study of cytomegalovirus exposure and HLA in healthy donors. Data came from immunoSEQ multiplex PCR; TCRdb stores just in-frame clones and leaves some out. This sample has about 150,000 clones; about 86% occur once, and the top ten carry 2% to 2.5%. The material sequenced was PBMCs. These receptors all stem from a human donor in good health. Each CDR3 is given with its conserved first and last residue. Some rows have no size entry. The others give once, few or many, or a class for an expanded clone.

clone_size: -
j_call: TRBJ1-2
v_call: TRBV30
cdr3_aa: CAWSLPRGLYGYTF

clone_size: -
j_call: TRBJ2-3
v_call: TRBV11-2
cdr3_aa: CASSLVFQGADTQYF

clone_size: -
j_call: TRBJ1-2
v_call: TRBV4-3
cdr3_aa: CASSHAGTGRPGYTF

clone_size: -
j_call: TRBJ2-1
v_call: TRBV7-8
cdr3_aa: CASSSSPSGSSYNEQFF

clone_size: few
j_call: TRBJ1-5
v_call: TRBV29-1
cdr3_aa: CSAQGAGGDQPQHF

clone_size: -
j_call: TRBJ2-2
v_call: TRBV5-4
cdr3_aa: CASRRGTSGRNTGELFF

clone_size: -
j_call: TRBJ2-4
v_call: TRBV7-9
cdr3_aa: CASSPHRGLAKNIQYF

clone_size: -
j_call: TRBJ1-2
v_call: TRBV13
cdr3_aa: CASSSFWELDYGYTF

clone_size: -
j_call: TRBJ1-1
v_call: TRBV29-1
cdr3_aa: CSVEQGSTEAFF

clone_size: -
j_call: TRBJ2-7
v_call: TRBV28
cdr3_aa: CASSLSGPSGLYEQYF

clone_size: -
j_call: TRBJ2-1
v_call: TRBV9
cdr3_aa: CASSAGTSGFNEQFF

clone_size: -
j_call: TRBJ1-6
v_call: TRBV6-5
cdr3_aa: CASSYGTVFNSPLHF

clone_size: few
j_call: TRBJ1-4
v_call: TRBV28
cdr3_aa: CASSLGYGSEKLFF

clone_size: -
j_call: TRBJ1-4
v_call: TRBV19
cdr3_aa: CASRRGKAHEKLFF

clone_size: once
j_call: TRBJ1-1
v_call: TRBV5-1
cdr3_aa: CASSVASGGDEAFF

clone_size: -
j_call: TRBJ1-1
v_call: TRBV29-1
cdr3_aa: CSSYRVLNTEAFF

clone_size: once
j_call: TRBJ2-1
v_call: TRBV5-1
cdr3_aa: CASNLEGVSYNEQFF

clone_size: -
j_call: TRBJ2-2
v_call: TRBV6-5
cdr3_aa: CASSEGFNTGELFF

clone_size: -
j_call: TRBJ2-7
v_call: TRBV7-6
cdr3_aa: CASSLGTQGTYEQYF

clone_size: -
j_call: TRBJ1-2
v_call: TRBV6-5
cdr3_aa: CASSTPGRWGYTF

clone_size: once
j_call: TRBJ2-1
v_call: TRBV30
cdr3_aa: CALFDEQFF

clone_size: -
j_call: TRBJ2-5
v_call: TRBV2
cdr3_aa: CASSEERAGELETQYF

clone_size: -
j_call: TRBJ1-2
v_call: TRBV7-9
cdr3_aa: CASSLDVLTGLNGYTF

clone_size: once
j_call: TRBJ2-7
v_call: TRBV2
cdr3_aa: CASHRSSYEQYF

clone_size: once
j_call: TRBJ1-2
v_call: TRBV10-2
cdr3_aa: CASSEGRGHGYTF

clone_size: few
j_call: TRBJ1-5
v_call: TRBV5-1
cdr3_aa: CASSFDSRNQPQHF

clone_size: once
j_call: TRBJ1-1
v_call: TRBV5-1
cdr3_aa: CASSLRDRGTEAFF

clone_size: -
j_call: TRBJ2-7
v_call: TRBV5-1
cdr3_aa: CASSRGTGTTYEQYF

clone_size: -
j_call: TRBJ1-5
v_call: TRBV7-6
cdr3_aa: CASSLRSRGQGRNNQPQHF

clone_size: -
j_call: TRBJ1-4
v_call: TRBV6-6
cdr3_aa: CASSGQSRNEKLFF

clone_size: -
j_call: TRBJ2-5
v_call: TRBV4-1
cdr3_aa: CASSQTPGQGYETQYF

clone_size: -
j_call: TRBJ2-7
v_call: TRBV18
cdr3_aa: CASSPGTDYEQYF

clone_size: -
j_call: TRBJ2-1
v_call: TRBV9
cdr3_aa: CASSVRGGVDYNEQFF

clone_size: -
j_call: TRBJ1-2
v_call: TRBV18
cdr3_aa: CASSRRPNYGYTF

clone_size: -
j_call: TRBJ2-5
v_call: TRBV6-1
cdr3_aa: CASSAGGGGTQYF

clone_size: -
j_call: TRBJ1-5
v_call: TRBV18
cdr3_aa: CASSPLHGDQPQHF

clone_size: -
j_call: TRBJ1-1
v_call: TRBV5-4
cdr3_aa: CASSRGTRENTEAFF

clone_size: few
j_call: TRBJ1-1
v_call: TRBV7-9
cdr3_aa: CASSPGQFEAFF

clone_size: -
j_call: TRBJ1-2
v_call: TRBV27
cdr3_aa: CASSSLDGYYGYTF

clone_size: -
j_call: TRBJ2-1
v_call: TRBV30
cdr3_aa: CAWSAGLARDNEQFF

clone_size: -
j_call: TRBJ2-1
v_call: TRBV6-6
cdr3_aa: CASSYSSSYNEQFF

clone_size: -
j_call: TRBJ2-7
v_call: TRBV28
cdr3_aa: CASSLILAGRSSYEQYF

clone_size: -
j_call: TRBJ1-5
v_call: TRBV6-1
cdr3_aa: CASSEAKGAYNQPQHF

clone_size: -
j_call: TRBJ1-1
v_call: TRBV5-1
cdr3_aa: CASSLSTVNTEAFF

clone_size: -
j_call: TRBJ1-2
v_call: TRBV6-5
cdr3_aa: CASSATQDRMYTF

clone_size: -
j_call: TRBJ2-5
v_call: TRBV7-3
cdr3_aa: CASSLTGRGVLETQYF

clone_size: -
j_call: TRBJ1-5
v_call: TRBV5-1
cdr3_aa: CASSMDGRQPQHF

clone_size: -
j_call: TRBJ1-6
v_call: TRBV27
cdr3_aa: CASSFNYRGHLKTPLHF

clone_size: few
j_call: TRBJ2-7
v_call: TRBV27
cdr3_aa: CASSLEQSLSYEQYF

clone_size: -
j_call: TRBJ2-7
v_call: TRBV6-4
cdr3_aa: CASSDWGQGPYEQYF

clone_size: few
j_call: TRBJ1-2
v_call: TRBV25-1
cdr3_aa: CASSAFYGYTF

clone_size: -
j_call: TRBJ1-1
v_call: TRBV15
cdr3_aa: CATSNIYRVANTEAFF

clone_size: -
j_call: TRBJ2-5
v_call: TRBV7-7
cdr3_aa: CASSPLASGTQYF

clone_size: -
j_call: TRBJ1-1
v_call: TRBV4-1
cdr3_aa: CASSQDFGQGYSMNTEAFF